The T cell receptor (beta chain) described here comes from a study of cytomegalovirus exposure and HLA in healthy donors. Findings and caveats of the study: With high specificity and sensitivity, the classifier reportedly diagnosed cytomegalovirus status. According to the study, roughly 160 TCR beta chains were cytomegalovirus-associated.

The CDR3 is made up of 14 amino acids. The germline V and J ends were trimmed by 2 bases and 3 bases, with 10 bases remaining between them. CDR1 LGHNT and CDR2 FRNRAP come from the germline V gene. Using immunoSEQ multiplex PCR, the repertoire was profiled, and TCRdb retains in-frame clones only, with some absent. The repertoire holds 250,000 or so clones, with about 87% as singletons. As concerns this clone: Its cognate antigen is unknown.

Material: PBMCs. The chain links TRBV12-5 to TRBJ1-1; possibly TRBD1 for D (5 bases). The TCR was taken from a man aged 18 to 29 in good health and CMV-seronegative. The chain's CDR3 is CASGLRQGYTEAFF. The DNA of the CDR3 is TGTGCTAGTGGTTTGAGGCAGGGCTACACTGAAGCTTTCTTT.